This T cell receptor (beta chain) was captured in a study of molecular identifiers for immune sequencing clone quantification. Study context: Within a replicate experiment, RNA obtained from either roughly 18,000 or 92,000 naive CD8 cells was divided into five aliquots, and four of those aliquots were then sequenced.

J gave up 4 bases and V 1 base, and 4 bases lay outside the gene matches. Germline lookup yields CDR1 MNHEY and CDR2 SMNVEV (reference sequence). The CDR3 runs 16 residues. Libraries of bulk TCR were made by previously described methods (with listed TCR primers). MiXCR was run by TCRdb on the PCR reads, yielding one entry per CDR3 protein. Counted here are over 65,000 distinct CDR3 sequences, 25% occurring once; the ten biggest clones make up 0.7% to 0.8%. Only a few counts were recorded for this clonotype. Its antigen is undetermined. Points from the study as a whole: Detection of one spiked Jurkat cell's TCR RNA reportedly worked in 750,000 to 1,000,000 naive cells.

Libraries for naive CD8 T cells, which were made from approximately 20,000 to 980,000 sorted cells, drew on 10%, 30% or 50% of the RNA. This receptor was identified in a human donor in good health. Some libraries in this study had Jurkat cell RNA spiked in. The chain employs TRBV27 and TRBJ2-6, with 7 bases lining up with TRBD2. The sequencing input was naive CD8+ T cells from blood, with Jurkat cell RNA spiked in. As for subset: FACS-sorted CD8+CD4-CCR7+CD45RA+ naive T cells. The CDR3 DNA reads as TGTGCCAGCAGTTTATTGGGAGGGGTCGGGGCCAACGTCCTGACTTTC. Residues: CASSLLGGVGANVLTF.